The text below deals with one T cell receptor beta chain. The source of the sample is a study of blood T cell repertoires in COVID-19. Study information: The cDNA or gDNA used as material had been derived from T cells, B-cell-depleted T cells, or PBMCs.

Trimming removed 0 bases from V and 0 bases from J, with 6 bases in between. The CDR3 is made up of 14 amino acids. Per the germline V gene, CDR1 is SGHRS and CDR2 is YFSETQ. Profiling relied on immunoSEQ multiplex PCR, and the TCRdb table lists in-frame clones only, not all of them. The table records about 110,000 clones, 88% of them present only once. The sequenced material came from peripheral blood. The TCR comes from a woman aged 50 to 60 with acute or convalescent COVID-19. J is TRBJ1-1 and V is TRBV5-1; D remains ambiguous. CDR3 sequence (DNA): TGCGCCAGCAGCTTGGCCAGTTTGAACACTGAAGCTTTCTTT. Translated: CASSLASLNTEAFF.